This T cell receptor beta chain appears in the sequencing data of a study of blood T cell repertoires in COVID-19. The repertoire was sequenced with immunoSEQ multiplex PCR; TCRdb's copy has only in-frame clones and lacks some. The data show hundreds of thousands of clones, with about nine tenths seen just once and roughly 6% held by the top ten. The trim removed 5 bases at V and 4 bases at J, leaving 2 bases unmatched. The germline V gene encodes CDR1 SGHTA and CDR2 FQGNSA. The length of the CDR3 is 13 residues. V is TRBV7-2 and J is TRBJ1-3, with TRBD1 identical over 7 bases. Sequencing was performed on PBMCs or T cells enriched from blood (not recorded which). The receptor's source is a woman between 25 and 40 years old with acute COVID-19. CDR3 bases: TGTGCCAGCAGCAGGGGGCCGGGAAACACCATATATTTT. Its protein is CASSRGPGNTIYF. The variable domain in full, with the rest retrieved from reference TRBV7-2 and TRBJ1-3, is GAGVSQSPSNKVTEKGKDVELRCDPISGHTALYWYRQSLGQGLEFLIYFQGNSAPDKSGLPSDRFSAERTGGSVSTLTIQRTQQEDSAVYLCASSRGPGNTIYFGEGSWLTVV.